These T cell receptor beta chains were read from a single sample in a study of cytomegalovirus exposure and HLA in healthy donors. TCRdb's table, derived via immunoSEQ multiplex PCR, lists solely in-frame clones and lacks some. The sample consists of about 90,000 clones, less than 65% of them appearing once. The material sequenced was PBMCs. These receptors all come from a woman aged 25 to 39 in good health and CMV-seropositive. CDR3s include the opening cysteine and the closing phenylalanine or tryptophan. A D gene is named only where the DNA matches it firmly. A clone size is listed for some rows: how often the clone was seen (once, few, many), or a class if it is expanded.

j_call	clone_size	d_call	v_call	cdr3_aa
TRBJ1-6	NA	NA	TRBV27	CASRPDRRNSPLHF
TRBJ2-2	few	TRBD2	TRBV7-9	CASKDSGHTGELFF
TRBJ2-7	few	NA	TRBV30	CAWSEGRASYEQYF
TRBJ1-2	NA	NA	TRBV30	CAWSVLGTYITYGYTF
TRBJ2-7	few	TRBD2	TRBV6-1	CASSESGSEGYEQYF
TRBJ2-2	once	TRBD1	TRBV19	CASSMGTGSYTGELFF
TRBJ1-2	NA	TRBD1	TRBV29-1	CSATGQGAGYGYTF
TRBJ2-2	NA	NA	TRBV5-1	CASSLAPGPMELFF
TRBJ1-2	few	TRBD1	TRBV6-6	CASSYEQGAYGYTF
TRBJ1-6	NA	NA	TRBV5-1	CASSLQGSYNSPLHF
TRBJ2-7	NA	NA	TRBV10-1	CASSGPGYEQYF
TRBJ2-1	NA	TRBD2	TRBV6-6	CASSYGTSGNNEQFF
TRBJ2-6	NA	NA	TRBV2	CASSERVSGANVLPF
TRBJ2-7	NA	TRBD2	TRBV11-3	CASSPSSGGGPSYEQYF
TRBJ1-1	NA	NA	TRBV10-1	CASSEDSVNTEAFF
TRBJ2-4	NA	NA	TRBV6-5	CASQGSGNIQYF
TRBJ1-3	NA	TRBD1	TRBV18	CASSEDRAGNTIYF
TRBJ2-1	NA	NA	TRBV5-1	CASSLGARDEQFF
TRBJ1-1	NA	NA	TRBV19	CASSIQGNTEAFF
TRBJ2-1	once	TRBD2	TRBV6-1	CASSDEWAGVYNEQFF
TRBJ2-3	NA	TRBD1	TRBV29-1	CSVTGFVPDTQYF
TRBJ2-7	NA	TRBD2	TRBV5-1	CASSETSASYEQYF
TRBJ2-5	NA	TRBD2	TRBV11-2	CASSLLSSGYQETQYF
TRBJ2-1	NA	TRBD2	TRBV5-4	CASSLTSGGLNEQFF
TRBJ2-5	NA	NA	TRBV19	CASSIQGGETQYF
TRBJ2-1	NA	TRBD1	TRBV13	CASSPRRGTGTPRGVYNEQFF
TRBJ1-1	NA	NA	TRBV5-1	CASSSGRQINTEAFF
TRBJ2-5	few	NA	TRBV7-2	CASSLGQQETQYF
TRBJ1-3	NA	NA	TRBV4-2	CASSHLDSNTIYF
TRBJ2-7	once	NA	TRBV7-2	CASSSRGDSYEQYF
TRBJ1-3	NA	NA	TRBV15	CATSRGPQGFGNTIYF
TRBJ2-3	NA	TRBD2	TRBV29-1	CSVGGGGLEVLDTQYF
TRBJ1-1	few	TRBD1	TRBV5-1	CASSLGTDTEAFF
TRBJ1-5	NA	NA	TRBV19	CATRRGGNQPQHF
TRBJ1-2	NA	NA	TRBV7-2	CASSQQGGAKLNYGYTF
TRBJ1-2	few	NA	TRBV28	CASRQGGYGYTF
TRBJ2-3	NA	NA	TRBV4-2	CASSQDRGGDTQYF
TRBJ2-2	NA	NA	TRBV5-1	CASSPLGKGDTGELFF
TRBJ2-1	few	TRBD1	TRBV27	CASRHTGTGENNEQFF